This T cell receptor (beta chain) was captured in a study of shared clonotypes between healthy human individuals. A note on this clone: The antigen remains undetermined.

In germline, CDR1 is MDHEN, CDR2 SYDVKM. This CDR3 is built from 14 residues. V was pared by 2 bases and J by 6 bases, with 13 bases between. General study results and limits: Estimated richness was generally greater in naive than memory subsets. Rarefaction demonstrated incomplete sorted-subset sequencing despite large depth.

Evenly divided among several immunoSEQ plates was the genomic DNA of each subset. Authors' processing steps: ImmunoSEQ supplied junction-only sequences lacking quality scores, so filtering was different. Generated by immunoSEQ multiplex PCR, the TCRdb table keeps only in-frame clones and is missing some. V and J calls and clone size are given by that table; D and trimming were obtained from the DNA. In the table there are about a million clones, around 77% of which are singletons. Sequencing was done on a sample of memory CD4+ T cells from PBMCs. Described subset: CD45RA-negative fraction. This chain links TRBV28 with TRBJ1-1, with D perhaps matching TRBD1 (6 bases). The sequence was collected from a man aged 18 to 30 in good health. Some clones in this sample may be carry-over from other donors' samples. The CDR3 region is CASSLPGERSEAFF. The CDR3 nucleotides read TGTGCCAGCAGTTTACCAGGGGAGAGGTCTGAAGCTTTCTTT.